Described below is a single T cell receptor (beta chain) sequence and its context. One junction end disagrees with the germline gene, perhaps due to a read error. This record belongs to a study of shared clonotypes between healthy human individuals. This table comes from immunoSEQ multiplex PCR, and its TCRdb copy is limited to in-frame clones, with some not included. The data hold a few million clones, with nearly 97% observed a single time. HIV-negative, healthy adults without recent acute infections or vaccinations were the donors. Division of CD4+ cells produced a CD45RA+ naive subset and a CD45RA-negative memory subset. Germline CDR1 SSHAT, CDR2 FNYEAQ (reference sequence). There are 14 residues in the CDR3.

This sequence was found in a man aged 18 to 30 in good health. The V and J genes are TRBV7-7 and TRBJ2-1; 11 positions agree with TRBD2. Sequenced sample: naive CD4+ T cells sorted from blood. Subset specified: CD45RA+ positively selected. The CDR3 loop is CASSPPGTSGEQFF. DNA of the CDR3: TGTGCTAGCAGCCCTCCCGGGACTAGCGGTGAGCAGTTCTTC.